This record covers a single TCR beta chain. These data come from a study of blood T cells in healthy people across ages. PCR was performed a second time for about 7 to 11 cycles using a sample-barcoded 5' primer and a J-beta primer mix. TCRdb ran MiXCR on the 5' RACE reads and lists one entry per CDR3 protein. The table includes 850,000 to 950,000 distinct CDR3 sequences, 29% detected once. The CDR3 length is 20 residues. Trimming removed 0 bases from V and 3 bases from J; junction bases left unmatched: 17. The chain joins TRBV12-3 or TRBV12-4 to TRBJ2-5, with 9 nucleotides matching TRBD1. The material sequenced was blood. This receptor was taken from a woman over 75 in good health. CDR3 residues: CASSLASLEKTGGLEETQYF. The CDR3, as DNA: TGTGCCAGCAGTTTAGCGTCATTGGAGAAGACAGGGGGTCTGGAAGAGACCCAGTACTTC.